These 12 T cell receptor beta chains came from one sample sequenced in a study of response to subunit inactivated influenza vaccine. One entry per CDR3 protein results from TCRdb running MiXCR on the RT-PCR reads. This table holds 500,000 to 550,000 distinct CDR3 sequences, less than 8% found once. The sequencing used PBMCs from blood, collected about 24 months after vaccination. The receptors shown here come from a man between 50 and 75 years old who received an inactivated influenza vaccine.

This clonotype was seen only a few times. The J gene is TRBJ2-7, the V gene TRBV18; D unclear. Germline assignment: CDR1 KGHSH and CDR2 LQKENI. V lost 2 bases, J lost 6 bases, and 5 bases lay in between. The CDR3 spans 11 residues. The chain's CDR3 is CASSPSSEQYF. The CDR3 nucleotides are TGTGCCAGCTCACCATCTAGCGAGCAGTACTTC.

The chain has TRBV28 and TRBJ2-7; TRBD1 matches 8 bases. The germline CDR1 and CDR2 sequences are MDHEN and SYDVKM. Losses at the gene ends were 6 bases for V and 3 bases for J; bases not matched to a gene: 4. This CDR3 has 13 amino acids. The CDR3, as DNA: TGTGCCAGCAGGGACAGGGATTTCTACGAGCAGTACTTC. Its translation: CASRDRDFYEQYF.

This sequence joins TRBV9 and TRBJ2-3; 11 bases are shared with TRBD2. With V trimmed by 2 bases and J by 5 bases, 10 bases remained unmatched. CDR1 is SGDLS, CDR2 YYNGEE, per germline. The CDR3 length is 17 residues. CDR3 amino acids: CASSVSKLAGELDTQYF. The CDR3 DNA sequence: TGTGCCAGCAGCGTTTCAAAACTAGCGGGAGAACTAGATACGCAGTATTTT.

This clonotype was counted a few times. The genes are TRBV10-3 and TRBJ1-1; D might be TRBD1 (5 bases). V was pared by 1 base and J by 2 bases, with 8 bases between. The CDR3 is 14 residues long. Germline V CDR1 and CDR2: ENHRY, SYGVKD. This CDR3 is CAISELQVNTEAFF. The CDR3 bases are TGTGCCATCAGTGAGTTACAGGTTAACACTGAAGCTTTCTTT.

CDR3 region: CASQFTGGLYEQYF. The DNA for the CDR3 is TGTGCCAGCCAATTCACAGGGGGCCTCTACGAGCAGTACTTC. The chain is built from TRBV28 and TRBJ2-7, with 9 bases aligning to TRBD1. The CDR3 spans 14 residues. With 8 bases clipped from V and 3 bases from J, the junction kept 8 bases outside the gene matches. Per germline, CDR1 MDHEN and CDR2 SYDVKM.

The chain combines TRBV29-1 with TRBJ2-3, with D hard to call. Trimming removed 0 bases at V and 4 bases at J, with 11 bases between. Germline CDR1 SQVTM, CDR2 ANQGSEA. This CDR3 is 14 amino acids long. DNA for the CDR3: TGCAGCGTTGAAGATTCTCTATTCCCAGATACGCAGTATTTT. It yields the protein CSVEDSLFPDTQYF.

This sequence joins TRBV7-9 and TRBJ2-7; perhaps TRBD1 as D (6 bases). V was shortened by 5 bases and J by 5 bases, with 16 bases between the two germline ends. The CDR3 consists of 14 residues. Germline assignment: CDR1 SEHNR and CDR2 FQNEAQ (reference sequence). The CDR3 protein is CASSRQASVDEQYF. The CDR3 nucleotides read TGTGCCAGCAGCCGACAGGCCAGCGTTGACGAGCAGTACTTC.

This clonotype was counted between two and nine times. The genes are TRBV7-9 and TRBJ2-3; D uncertain. This CDR3 spans 12 amino acids. Trimming took off 2 bases at V and 6 bases at J, with 6 bases between the two ends. Germline V gives CDR1 SEHNR, CDR2 FQNEAQ (reference sequence). The CDR3 is CASSLQVDTQYF. For the CDR3, the DNA is TGTGCCAGCAGCTTACAGGTTGATACGCAGTATTTT.

V is TRBV29-1 and J is TRBJ2-3, with D tentatively TRBD1 (5 bases). CDR3 length: 15 amino acids. V gave up 5 bases and J gave up 0 bases, with 15 bases separating them. Germline CDR1 is SQVTM and CDR2 is ANQGSEA. The CDR3 protein is CSVSKGRVSTDTQYF. CDR3 DNA: TGCAGCGTTTCTAAAGGCAGGGTTAGCACAGATACGCAGTATTTT.

This clonotype was counted at least ten times. J is TRBJ2-7 and V is TRBV2; weak D call: TRBD2 (5 bases). The CDR3 has 14 residues. Trimming shortened V by 6 bases and J by 0 bases, and 12 bases separated the two germline ends. Per germline, CDR1 SNHLY and CDR2 FYNNEI. The CDR3 here is CASRRAINSYEQYF. The CDR3 bases are TGTGCCAGCAGGAGGGCCATTAACTCCTACGAGCAGTACTTC.

The chain has TRBV18 and TRBJ2-3; D ambiguous. Trimming removed 8 bases from V and 1 base from J, with 10 bases in between. Per the germline V gene, CDR1 is KGHSH and CDR2 is LQKENI. This CDR3 is built from 13 residues. The CDR3 coding sequence is TGTGCCAGCCAAACCTCGGGCACAGATACGCAGTATTTT. It specifies CASQTSGTDTQYF.

This clonotype was counted at least ten times. The chain couples TRBV18 to TRBJ2-4, with 9 nucleotides matching TRBD1. The junction had 9 bases not matched to a gene; V was cut back by 3 bases and J by 9 bases. The CDR3 length is 15 residues. CDR1 is KGHSH and CDR2 is LQKENI in the germline V gene. CDR3: CASSPPTGGGGIQYF. Here the CDR3 DNA reads TGTGCCAGCTCACCCCCTACAGGGGGCGGCGGCATTCAGTACTTC. The complete variable domain, with remaining parts taken from reference TRBV18 and TRBJ2-4, reads NAGVMQNPRHLVRRRGQEARLRCSPMKGHSHVYWYRQLPEEGLKFMVYLQKENIIDESGMPKERFSAEFPKEGPSILRIQQVVRGDSAAYFCASSPPTGGGGIQYFGAGTRLSVL.